One sample yielded the 22 T cell receptor beta chains listed below, sequenced in a study of CD8+CD57+ T cells in acquired aplastic anemia. TCR beta VDJ and CDR3 profiles were obtained from a genomic DNA template. Using its own MiXCR run on the reads, TCRdb lists one record per CDR3 protein. The table lists 120,000 or so distinct CDR3 sequences, over 45% of them singletons. The specimen was sorted CD4+, CD8+, or CD8+CD57+ T cells (not recorded which) from PBMCs. These receptors came from a human donor in good health, serving as a control.

V gene TRBV2 combines with J gene TRBJ1-1; 9 nucleotides match TRBD1. This CDR3 contains 13 residues. V shed 7 bases and J 1 base; nucleotides not matched to a gene: 1. Germline V CDR1 and CDR2: SNHLY, FYNNEI. CDR3 amino acids: CASTDRGNTEAFF. For the CDR3, the DNA is TGTGCCAGCACGGACAGGGGGAACACTGAAGCTTTCTTT.

J is TRBJ2-7 and V is TRBV25-1; either TRBD1 or TRBD2 may supply D (5 bases each). CDR1 is MGHDK, CDR2 SYGVNS, per germline. The CDR3 length is 16 residues. The germline V and J ends were trimmed by 0 bases and 4 bases, with 16 bases remaining between them. The CDR3 is CASSEYVGPVSYEQYF. CDR3 sequence (DNA): TGTGCCAGCAGTGAATACGTGGGACCCGTTTCTTACGAGCAGTACTTC.

This clonotype was detected once. The J gene is TRBJ2-7, the V gene TRBV11-2; D assignment may be TRBD1 or TRBD2 (5 bases each). The CDR3 totals 15 residues. Per the germline V gene, CDR1 is SGHAT and CDR2 is FQNNGV. Trimming removed 0 bases at V and 3 bases at J, with 12 bases between. CDR3 region: CASSLEGSRGYEQYF. In DNA, the CDR3 is TGTGCCAGCAGCTTAGAGGGGAGTAGGGGCTACGAGCAGTACTTC.

With regard to this clonotype: A much larger clone differs by one base, so this may be a read error. This chain joins TRBV12-3 or TRBV12-4 and TRBJ1-3, with D uncertain. The CDR3 runs to 14 residues. The CDR3 region is CPSSFKASGNTIYF. CDR3 coding DNA: TGTCCCAGCAGTTTCAAAGCCTCTGGAAACACCATATATTTT.

Only a few counts were recorded for this clonotype. The chain joins TRBV6-2 or TRBV6-3 to TRBJ2-4; D is perhaps TRBD1 (6 bases). This CDR3 is built from 17 residues. Trimming stripped 2 bases from V and 1 base from J, with 15 bases between. CDR1 and CDR2 (germline): MNHEY, SVGEGT. The CDR3 reads CASSYGSGGLAKNIQYF. The CDR3 bases are TGTGCCAGCAGTTACGGTAGTGGGGGCCTGGCCAAAAACATTCAGTACTTC.

The rearrangement links TRBV9 to TRBJ1-1, with no clear D. Germline V gene lookup returns CDR1 SGDLS and CDR2 YYNGEE. CDR3 length: 12 amino acids. The V end was cut by 5 bases, the J end by 7 bases, with 12 bases between. CDR3 in amino acids: CASSPTQVEAFF. CDR3 in DNA: TGTGCCAGCAGTCCAACCCAGGTTGAAGCTTTCTTT.

This clonotype was picked up a small number of times. This rearrangement joins TRBV11-2 to TRBJ1-6; 10 bases fit TRBD1. The CDR3 totals 16 residues. After removal of 5 bases from V and 8 bases from J, the junction contained 9 bases not matched to a gene. Germline V gene data show CDR1 as SGHAT and CDR2 as FQNNGV. The CDR3 region has the DNA TGTGCCAGCAGCCCGAAGACAGGGGGCCTAGATTCACCCCTCCACTTT. As protein: CASSPKTGGLDSPLHF.

V is TRBV10-3 and J is TRBJ1-6; D is undetermined. From germline, CDR1 is ENHRY and CDR2 SYGVKD. The CDR3 spans 12 residues. The V end was cut by 5 bases, the J end by 8 bases, with 7 bases between. CDR3 sequence reads: CAISPPDSPLHF. The CDR3 DNA reads TGTGCCATCAGTCCCCCAGATTCACCCCTCCACTTT.

The chain employs TRBV19 and TRBJ2-5; 8 bases agree with TRBD1. Germline V lookup: CDR1 LNHDA, CDR2 SQIVND (reference sequence). The CDR3 contains 14 residues. After removal of 7 bases from V and 6 bases from J, the junction contained 10 bases not matched to a gene. CDR3 nucleotides: TGTGCCAGTATCTTATCCAGGGGGCGAAAGACCCAGTACTTC. Its translation: CASILSRGRKTQYF.

The rearrangement uses TRBV10-2 and TRBJ1-5; D is ambiguous. Germline assignment: CDR1 WSHSY and CDR2 SAAADI. This CDR3 comprises 13 residues. Trimming pared 3 bases from V and 4 bases from J, leaving 7 bases between. The CDR3 DNA reads as TGCGCCAGCAGTGACGGCTTAAATCAGCCCCAGCATTTT. Translated, it gives CASSDGLNQPQHF.

V gene TRBV15 combines with J gene TRBJ2-5, with D perhaps TRBD1 (6 bases). V was pared by 1 base and J by 5 bases, with 11 bases between. In germline, CDR1 is LNHNV, CDR2 YYDKDF (reference sequence). This CDR3 contains 14 residues. Here the CDR3 DNA reads TGTGCCACCAGCAGAGTACAGGGTCCGGAGACCCAGTACTTC. The encoded protein is CATSRVQGPETQYF.

The rearrangement links TRBV10-1 to TRBJ2-7, with a tentative D call TRBD1 (6 bases). This CDR3 has 13 residues. Germline V gene data show CDR1 as WNHNN and CDR2 as SYGVQD (reference sequence). V lost 7 bases and J lost 8, with 18 bases in between. CDR3 nucleotide sequence: TGCGCCAGCAAGGACAGCCTCAGTACGAAGCAGTACTTC. Translating gives CASKDSLSTKQYF.

This clonotype appeared a few times. The chain is built from TRBV19 and TRBJ1-6; TRBD1 is a possible D gene (5 bases). CDR1 is LNHDA and CDR2 is SQIVND in the germline V gene (reference sequence). V lost 7 bases, J lost 9 bases, and 16 bases lay in between. The CDR3 spans 14 residues. The CDR3 region has the DNA TGTGCCAGTACCCCTGGGGCGGAAAGTTCACCCCTCCACTTT. Translation gives CASTPGAESSPLHF.

The chain has TRBV4-1 and TRBJ2-7, with 10 bases identical to TRBD2. Germline CDR1 MGHRA, CDR2 YSYEKL. The ends lost 1 base at V and 2 bases at J; junction bases unmatched: 2. The CDR3 spans 15 residues. CDR3 DNA: TGCGCCAGCAGCCAAGCGGGACTAGCGCCCTACGAGCAGTACTTC. Protein: CASSQAGLAPYEQYF.

This clonotype was detected many times. This chain links TRBV2 with TRBJ2-3, with D perhaps matching TRBD1 (6 bases). The CDR3 spans 15 residues. Trimming left V 8 bases short and J 4 bases short, with 19 bases between. Germline V gene data show CDR1 as SNHLY and CDR2 as FYNNEI. CDR3 sequence (DNA): TGTGCCAGCCACTATAAGGGGGTTGGCGCAGATACGCAGTATTTT. Translating it yields CASHYKGVGADTQYF.

V is TRBV10-3 and J is TRBJ2-1; TRBD2 agrees at 15 bases. The germline V gene encodes CDR1 ENHRY and CDR2 SYGVKD. The CDR3 totals 18 residues. Trimming took 2 bases from V and 2 from J; bases not matched to a gene: 4. Here the CDR3 reads CAISELRTSGGAYNEQFF. CDR3 coding DNA: TGTGCCATCAGTGAGCTCCGGACTAGCGGGGGGGCCTACAATGAGCAGTTCTTC.

This chain joins TRBV4-1 and TRBJ1-6; D might be TRBD1 (5 bases). Trimming removed 1 base at V and 5 bases at J, with 12 bases between. CDR3 length: 16 amino acids. Germline CDR1 and CDR2: MGHRA and YSYEKL. The CDR3 nucleotides read TGCGCCAGCAGCCAAGTGGGGCAGAGTAATAATTCACCCCTCCACTTT. This encodes CASSQVGQSNNSPLHF.

The V and J genes are TRBV19 and TRBJ1-1; possible D gene TRBD1, 6 bases. The germline gives CDR1 LNHDA, CDR2 SQIVND (reference sequence). Trimming removed 9 bases at V and 4 bases at J, with 12 bases between. The CDR3 contains 12 residues. The CDR3 region has the DNA TGTGCCAGCAGGGGTGGGTTCACTGAAGCTTTCTTT. Residues: CASRGGFTEAFF. The full variable domain, completed using reference TRBV19 and TRBJ1-1, is DGGITQSPKYLFRKEGQNVTLSCEQNLNHDAMYWYRQDPGQGLRLIYYSQIVNDFQKGDIAEGYSVSREKKESFPLTVTSAQKNPTAFYLCASRGGFTEAFFGQGTRLTVV.

This sequence joins TRBV19 and TRBJ1-2; 7 bases are a match to TRBD1. V dropped 5 bases and J dropped 4; count of bases not matched to a gene: 13. The germline V gene encodes CDR1 LNHDA and CDR2 SQIVND (reference sequence). CDR3 length: 16 residues. CDR3 bases: TGTGCCAGTAGTGTTAGGACAGGCTCTACTTTCTATGGCTACACCTTC. Its protein is CASSVRTGSTFYGYTF. The variable domain in full, completed from reference TRBV19 and TRBJ1-2, reads DGGITQSPKYLFRKEGQNVTLSCEQNLNHDAMYWYRQDPGQGLRLIYYSQIVNDFQKGDIAEGYSVSREKKESFPLTVTSAQKNPTAFYLCASSVRTGSTFYGYTFGSGTRLTVV.

The rearrangement joins TRBV12-3 or TRBV12-4 to TRBJ2-3; the D gene is possibly TRBD2 (7 bases). The germline V and J ends were trimmed by 3 bases and 2 bases, with 12 bases remaining between them. The CDR3 runs to 15 residues. The CDR3 DNA sequence: TGTGCCAGCAGTTTCTTGGCGGGGGCCACAGATACGCAGTATTTT. Its protein is CASSFLAGATDTQYF.

The table lists this clonotype with a count of one. The rearrangement links TRBV20-1 to TRBJ2-5; possible D gene TRBD1, 5 bases. The CDR3 has 13 amino acids. Germline V CDR1 and CDR2: DFQATT, SNEGSKA (reference sequence). The ends were cut back, 5 bases at V and 3 bases at J, with 13 bases in the middle. The CDR3 region is CSAGAVGKETQYF. The CDR3 nucleotides read TGCAGTGCTGGGGCCGTGGGGAAAGAGACCCAGTACTTC.

The CDR3 loop reads CASSLAIAGGFNEQFF. DNA for the CDR3: TGCGCCAGCAGCTTGGCTATAGCGGGGGGGTTCAATGAGCAGTTCTTC. The chain is built from TRBV5-1 and TRBJ2-1; 11 bases map to TRBD2. J gave up 6 bases and V 0 bases, and 5 bases lay outside the gene matches. CDR3 length equals 16 residues. Per the germline V gene, CDR1 is SGHRS and CDR2 is YFSETQ.